Below, 16 T cell receptor beta chains from the same sample are listed, as sequenced in a study of T cell responses to AZD1222 COVID-19 vaccine. The repertoire was sequenced with immunoSEQ multiplex PCR; TCRdb's copy has only in-frame clones and lacks some. The sample gives about 100,000 clones, less than 90% of which show up once; more than 15% is in the top ten. Sample: peripheral blood, taken on day 0 of AZD1222 vaccination. These receptors all come from an adult in good health.

The V and J genes are TRBV4-2 and TRBJ2-7; the match to TRBD1 covers 11 bases. Germline values: CDR1 LGHNA, CDR2 YNFKEQ. V lost 3 bases to trimming and J lost 2 bases; unmatched junction nucleotides: 6. The CDR3 consists of 16 residues. The CDR3 nucleotides read TGTGCCAGCAGCCAGGTCGCGGGACAGGGGGCCTACGAGCAGTACTTC. Its protein product is CASSQVAGQGAYEQYF.

This clone has just one count. V usage is TRBV11-3 and J usage is TRBJ2-7; D ambiguous. Germline CDR1 SGHNT, CDR2 YENEEA. There are 11 residues in the CDR3. V dropped 3 bases and J dropped 5 bases, with 5 bases sitting between them. The CDR3 here is CASSLRNEQYF. CDR3 nucleotides: TGTGCCAGCAGCTTGAGAAACGAGCAGTACTTC. Drawing the rest from reference TRBV11-3 and TRBJ2-7, the complete variable domain is EAGVVQSPRYKIIEKKQPVAFWCNPISGHNTLYWYLQNLGQGPELLIRYENEEAVDDSQLPKDRFSAERLKGVDSTLKIQPAELGDSAVYLCASSLRNEQYFGPGTRLTVT.

The chain uses TRBV6-5 and TRBJ1-6; TRBD1 is a possible D gene (6 bases). This CDR3 spans 12 amino acids. From germline, CDR1 is MNHEY and CDR2 SVGAGI. The V end was cut by 11 bases, the J end by 16 bases, with 21 bases between. CDR3 sequence reads: CAALRPLQGLHF. The CDR3 DNA reads as TGTGCCGCGCTCCGCCCGCTCCAGGGGCTCCACTTT.

V and J are TRBV5-1 and TRBJ1-6; the D gene is possibly TRBD1 (5 bases). The CDR3 has 15 amino acids. The germline V gene has CDR1 SGHRS and CDR2 YFSETQ. V lost 2 bases and J 7 bases, leaving 13 bases between the germline ends. The CDR3 DNA sequence: TGCGCCAGCAGCTTTGGAGGGACGACCAATTCACCCCTCCACTTT. This sequence encodes CASSFGGTTNSPLHF.

J is TRBJ2-7 and V is TRBV9, with D perhaps assigned TRBD1 or TRBD2 (7 bases each). Germline loops: CDR1 SGDLS, CDR2 YYNGEE. The CDR3 length is 18 residues. The germline V and J ends were trimmed by 0 bases and 6 bases, with 25 bases remaining between them. As DNA, the CDR3 is TGTGCCAGCAGCGTAGGCCCCTTAGGGGGCGGGAGTGTCGCCGAGCAGTACTTC. Residues: CASSVGPLGGGSVAEQYF.

There are a few counts of this clone. The chain uses TRBV5-5 and TRBJ1-6; 7 positions agree with TRBD1. Looked up from germline, CDR1 is SGHKS and CDR2 is YYEKEE (reference sequence). This CDR3 region has 19 residues. With V trimmed by 4 bases and J by 0 bases, 13 bases remained unmatched. The chain's CDR3 is CASSPRDSLRSSYNSPLHF. In DNA, the CDR3 is TGTGCCAGCAGCCCCCGGGACAGCCTTAGGAGCTCCTATAATTCACCCCTCCACTTT. The full variable domain, its missing parts supplied by reference TRBV5-5 and TRBJ1-6, is DAGVTQSPTHLIKTRGQQVTLRCSPISGHKSVSWYQQVLGQGPQFIFQYYEKEERGRGNFPDRFSARQFPNYSSELNVNALLLGDSALYLCASSPRDSLRSSYNSPLHFGNGTRLTVT.

This clone was seen only a few times. The chain joins TRBV29-1 to TRBJ2-7, with TRBD1 matching 9 bases. Germline CDR1 reads SQVTM; CDR2 reads ANQGSEA. CDR3 length: 15 residues. The V gene end was trimmed by 0 bases and the J gene end by 9 bases; junction bases not matched to a gene: 12. CDR3 in amino acids: CSVEEGGQGLGRQYF. The CDR3 nucleotides read TGCAGCGTTGAAGAAGGTGGACAGGGGTTAGGTAGGCAGTACTTC.

CDR3 DNA: TGTGCCAGCAGGACAGGGGGCTACACAGATACGCAGTATTTT. The encoded protein is CASRTGGYTDTQYF. The rearrangement links TRBV2 to TRBJ2-3, with TRBD1 matching 10 bases. V lost 6 bases to trimming and J lost 2 bases; unmatched junction nucleotides: 2. Per germline, CDR1 SNHLY and CDR2 FYNNEI. This CDR3 is built from 14 residues.

This chain connects TRBV29-1 to TRBJ1-6; D uncertain. The CDR3 covers 13 residues. Germline V CDR1 and CDR2: SQVTM, ANQGSEA. Trimming pared 4 bases from V and 9 bases from J, leaving 13 bases between. In nucleotides, the CDR3 is TGCAGCGTTGGAAGTAGGGTGGGTTCACCCCTCCACTTT. It codes for CSVGSRVGSPLHF.

This chain joins TRBV19 and TRBJ1-2, with D possibly matching TRBD1 (5 bases). Germline V lookup: CDR1 LNHDA, CDR2 SQIVND (reference sequence). V was cut by 6 bases and J by 0 bases, with 11 bases left in between. The CDR3 has 14 amino acids. The CDR3 here is CASREGPPNYGYTF. In DNA, the CDR3 is TGTGCCAGTAGAGAGGGACCTCCTAACTATGGCTACACCTTC.

The chain has TRBV29-1 and TRBJ1-4; D gene uncertain. The CDR3 totals 14 residues. From germline, CDR1 is SQVTM and CDR2 ANQGSEA. V was clipped by 1 base and J by 3 bases, with 9 bases between them. The CDR3 here is CSVEGREANEKLFF. The CDR3 bases are TGCAGCGTTGAAGGACGGGAAGCTAATGAAAAACTGTTTTTT.

This chain's CDR3 is CASSAPNEKLFF. CDR3 in DNA: TGTGCCAGCAGCGCTCCTAATGAAAAACTGTTTTTT. The J gene is TRBJ1-4, the V gene TRBV6-1; D remains unclear. V lost 6 bases and J lost 3, with 5 bases in between. The CDR3 extends over 12 amino acids. In germline, CDR1 is MNHNS, CDR2 SASEGT.

The genes are TRBV29-1 and TRBJ1-1; TRBD1 matches 7 bases. V dropped 7 bases and J dropped 4; count of bases not matched to a gene: 9. The CDR3 is made up of 13 amino acids. Looked up from germline, CDR1 is SQVTM and CDR2 is ANQGSEA. The CDR3 bases are TGCAGCGCAGCCAAGGGGGCCGGCACTGAAGCTTTCTTT. Amino acids: CSAAKGAGTEAFF.

This chain uses TRBV4-3 with TRBJ2-1; weak D call: TRBD2 (5 bases). Germline lookup yields CDR1 LGHNA and CDR2 YSLEER. The CDR3 is 14 residues long. With 11 bases removed from V and 10 bases from J, the gap between germline ends came to 24 bases. This CDR3 is CAPSQLPGIPEQFF. As DNA, the CDR3 is TGCGCCCCCAGCCAACTCCCGGGGATTCCCGAGCAGTTCTTC.

This sequence joins TRBV21-1 and TRBJ2-7. TRBV21-1 is shown as a pseudogene. CDR3 size: 13 residues. CDR3: CASSKDDLYEQYV. CDR3 nucleotides: TGTGCCAGCAGCAAAGACGACCTCTACGAGCAGTACGTC.

The chain links TRBV7-9 to TRBJ1-4; 9 bases are a match to TRBD1. CDR1 is SEHNR, CDR2 FQNEAQ, per germline (reference sequence). The ends lost 3 bases at V and 2 bases at J; junction bases unmatched: 4. The CDR3 covers 16 residues. As DNA, the CDR3 is TGTGCCAGCAGCTTTCAGGGGACAGGGACTAATGAAAAACTGTTTTTT. Its translation is CASSFQGTGTNEKLFF.